This record concerns one T cell receptor (beta chain) sequence. TCRdb analysed the PCR reads with MiXCR anew, one entry per CDR3 protein. The profile shows 84,000 or so distinct CDR3 sequences, approximately 52% of them singletons. This CDR3 contains 14 residues. V was pared by 8 bases and J by 1 base, with 6 bases of the junction left unmatched. The germline CDR1 and CDR2 sequences are DFQATT and SNEGSKA (reference sequence). This entry comes from a study of CDR3 diversity in severe acne. The chain carries TRBV20-1 and TRBJ2-1; 9 nucleotides line up with TRBD1. The source is a male donor in good health, serving as a control. The sample taken for sequencing was blood. In nucleotides, the CDR3 is TGCAGTCCTACAGGGGGCGGTTCCTACAATGAGCAGTTCTTC. This encodes CSPTGGGSYNEQFF.